What follows are 3 T cell receptor beta chains derived from one specimen sequenced in a study of shared clonotypes between healthy human individuals. Here immunoSEQ multiplex PCR was the method, and the copy in TCRdb shows in-frame clones only, minus some. The sample shows approximately 2.3 million clones, 93% of them seen only once. The sample comprised naive CD4+ T cells from PBMCs. The subset was: CD45RA+ positively selected. Receptors originate from a man aged 18 to 35 in good health. Some clones in this sample may be carry-over from other donors' samples.

The chain has TRBV6-6 and TRBJ1-1; no firm D call. V was shortened by 8 bases and J by 0 bases, with 13 bases between the two germline ends. This CDR3 has 14 residues. Germline V gene lookup returns CDR1 MNHNY and CDR2 SVGAGI (reference sequence). The CDR3 protein is CASGQWVLNTEAFF. In nucleotides, the CDR3 is TGTGCCAGCGGTCAGTGGGTATTGAACACTGAAGCTTTCTTT.

V and J are TRBV10-3 and TRBJ1-4, with D maybe TRBD1 (5 bases). This CDR3 is 15 amino acids long. Trimming took off 4 bases at V and 4 bases at J, with 13 bases between the two ends. CDR1 and CDR2 from the germline V gene are ENHRY and SYGVKD. In DNA form, the CDR3 reads TGTGCCATCAGTGGGGGCCCCCAGAATAATGAAAAACTGTTTTTT. Its translation: CAISGGPQNNEKLFF.

V is TRBV28 and J is TRBJ2-1; 8 bases align to TRBD1. Losses at the gene ends were 6 bases for V and 7 bases for J; bases not matched to a gene: 5. Germline CDR1 is MDHEN and CDR2 is SYDVKM. This CDR3 has 13 residues. CDR3 sequence: CASSPDRVNEQFF. In DNA form, the CDR3 reads TGTGCCAGCAGCCCGGACAGGGTAAATGAGCAGTTCTTC.